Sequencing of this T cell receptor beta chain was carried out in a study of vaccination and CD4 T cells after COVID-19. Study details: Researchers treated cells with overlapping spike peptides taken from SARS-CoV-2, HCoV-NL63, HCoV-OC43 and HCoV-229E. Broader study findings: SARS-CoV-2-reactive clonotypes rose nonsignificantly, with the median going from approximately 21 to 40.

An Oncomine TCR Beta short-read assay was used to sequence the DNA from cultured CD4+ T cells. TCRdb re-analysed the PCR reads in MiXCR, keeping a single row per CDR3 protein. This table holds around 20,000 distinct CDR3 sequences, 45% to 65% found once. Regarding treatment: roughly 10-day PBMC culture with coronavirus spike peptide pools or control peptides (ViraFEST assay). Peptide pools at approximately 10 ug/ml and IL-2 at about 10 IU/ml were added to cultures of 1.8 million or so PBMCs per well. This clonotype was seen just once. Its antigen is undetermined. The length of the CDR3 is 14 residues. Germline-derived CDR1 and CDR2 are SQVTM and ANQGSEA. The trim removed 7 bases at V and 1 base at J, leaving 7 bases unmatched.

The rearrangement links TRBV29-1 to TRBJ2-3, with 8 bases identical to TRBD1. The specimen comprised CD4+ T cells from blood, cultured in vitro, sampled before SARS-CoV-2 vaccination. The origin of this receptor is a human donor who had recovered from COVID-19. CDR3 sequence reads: CSARQGLGTDTQYF. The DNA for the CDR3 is TGCAGCGCCCGACAGGGGTTGGGCACAGATACGCAGTATTTT.